The 26 T cell receptor beta chains below all came from one sample that was sequenced in a study of T cell changes during pregnancy in multiple sclerosis. The method was immunoSEQ multiplex PCR; TCRdb's version includes in-frame clones alone and lacks a portion of them. The profile shows about 59,000 clones, about 90% of them singletons. Sequencing was performed on peripheral blood, taken in the second trimester of pregnancy. Receptor source: a female donor in good health, enrolled as a control in a pregnancy study.

The J gene is TRBJ1-1, the V gene TRBV7-9, with D perhaps matching TRBD1 (5 bases). V was cut by 6 bases and J by 11 bases, with 19 bases left in between. Germline CDR1 is SEHNR and CDR2 is FQNEAQ (reference sequence). The CDR3 covers 13 residues. CDR3 nucleotides: TGTGCCAGCAGAACAGGCCAGGGAAAGGGGGCTTTCTTT. This sequence encodes CASRTGQGKGAFF.

This clone appeared once. The rearrangement links TRBV7-8 to TRBJ2-5; maybe TRBD1 (5 bases). Germline V gives CDR1 SGHVS, CDR2 FQNEAQ. V was trimmed by 5 bases and J by 9 bases, leaving 10 bases between them. The CDR3 is 11 amino acids. The CDR3 nucleotides are TGTGCCAGCAGCCCGCAGGGTCCCCAGTACTTC. Amino acids: CASSPQGPQYF.

The rearrangement joins TRBV27 to TRBJ2-2; TRBD2 aligns across 8 bases. The CDR3 spans 20 residues. Germline assignment: CDR1 MNHEY and CDR2 SMNVEV (reference sequence). V was clipped by 7 bases and J by 1 base; unmatched bases: 20. The CDR3 spells CASTPGVVAGTPRNTGELFF. The CDR3 nucleotides are TGTGCCAGCACCCCCGGAGTGGTAGCGGGGACCCCGCGGAACACCGGGGAGCTGTTTTTT.

This chain uses TRBV28 with TRBJ1-1, with D possibly being TRBD1 (5 bases). V shed 8 bases and J shed 1 base, with 8 bases lying between them. CDR1 and CDR2 from the germline V gene are MDHEN and SYDVKM. The CDR3 totals 12 residues. The CDR3 is CASWRGNTEAFF. For the CDR3, the DNA is TGTGCCAGCTGGAGGGGGAACACTGAAGCTTTCTTT.

This chain joins TRBV6-1 and TRBJ2-1; D possibly corresponds to TRBD1 (5 bases). Germline V gene lookup returns CDR1 MNHNS and CDR2 SASEGT. V was pared by 4 bases and J by 12 bases, with 10 bases between. The CDR3 length is 11 residues. CDR3 nucleotides: TGTGCCAGCAGTGGGGGCAAGGCGCAGTTCTTC. This translates into CASSGGKAQFF.

The V and J genes are TRBV7-2 and TRBJ1-2; D gene unclear. There are 15 residues in the CDR3. V dropped 4 bases and J dropped 2 bases, with 14 bases sitting between them. Germline-derived CDR1 and CDR2 are SGHTA and FQGNSA. The CDR3 reads CASSSRNAVNYGYTF. CDR3 nucleotides: TGTGCCAGCAGCTCCAGAAATGCAGTGAACTATGGCTACACCTTC.

The CDR3 reads CASSPHRGWTEAFF. The CDR3 nucleotides read TGTGCCAGCAGTCCCCACAGGGGTTGGACTGAAGCTTTCTTT. The V call is TRBV28, the J call TRBJ1-1; 7 nucleotides line up with TRBD1. V lost 5 bases, J lost 5 bases, and 8 bases stayed unmatched. Per germline, CDR1 MDHEN and CDR2 SYDVKM. The CDR3 sequence is 14 residues long.

V and J are TRBV5-6 and TRBJ2-5; weak D call: TRBD2 (6 bases). V was shortened by 0 bases and J by 7 bases, with 10 bases between the two germline ends. The CDR3 has 13 residues. Germline assignment: CDR1 SGHDT and CDR2 YYEEEE. DNA for the CDR3: TGTGCCAGCAGCTTGGGACTAGTGGGGACCCAGTACTTC. Protein: CASSLGLVGTQYF.

This sequence joins TRBV14 and TRBJ2-1, with TRBD1 as a possible D gene (6 bases). There are 13 residues in the CDR3. With 4 bases removed from V and 6 bases from J, the gap between germline ends came to 10 bases. Germline V gene data show CDR1 as SGHDN and CDR2 as FVKESK. The CDR3 is CASSRQTGNEQFF. The CDR3 bases are TGTGCCAGCAGCCGGCAGACAGGCAATGAGCAGTTCTTC.

V is TRBV9 and J is TRBJ2-5; 8 bases fit TRBD2. This CDR3 region has 15 residues. The ends lost 3 bases at V and 4 bases at J; junction bases unmatched: 8. The germline gives CDR1 SGDLS, CDR2 YYNGEE. CDR3 nucleotides: TGTGCCAGCAGCGCGGGACTAGGGGGTCGAGAGACCCAGTACTTC. Its protein is CASSAGLGGRETQYF.

The gene calls are TRBV6-6 and TRBJ2-1; 10 positions agree with TRBD1. The CDR3 length is 15 residues. Trimming took 6 bases from V and 2 from J; bases not matched to a gene: 4. The V gene's germline CDR1 is MNHNY and CDR2 SVGAGI (reference sequence). As DNA, the CDR3 is TGTGCCAGCAGCTTGGACAGGGGGACCTACAATGAGCAGTTCTTC. Translation: CASSLDRGTYNEQFF.

This sequence joins TRBV2 and TRBJ1-6, with a weak D call TRBD1 (5 bases). V was pared by 0 bases and J by 8 bases, with 11 bases between. The germline V gene has CDR1 SNHLY and CDR2 FYNNEI. The CDR3 loop spans 15 amino acids. The CDR3 DNA reads TGTGCCAGCAGTGAAGCAAGGCAGGGCCATTCACCCCTCCACTTT. Translating gives CASSEARQGHSPLHF.

The CDR3 is CASSRLGVAVNTQYF. Written as DNA, the CDR3 is TGCGCCAGCAGCCGACTCGGGGTAGCCGTTAATACGCAGTATTTT. The J gene is TRBJ2-3, the V gene TRBV4-1; tentatively, D is TRBD2 (5 bases). CDR3 size: 15 residues. Trimming stripped 4 bases from V and 7 bases from J, with 18 bases between. Germline V gene sequence: CDR1 MGHRA, CDR2 YSYEKL.

The CDR3 DNA reads as TGTGCCAGCAGCATCACAGGGACGAACACTGAAGCTTTCTTT. Translated, it gives CASSITGTNTEAFF. The chain couples TRBV7-9 to TRBJ1-1; maybe TRBD1 (6 bases). Trimming shortened V by 5 bases and J by 1 base, and 11 bases separated the two germline ends. Germline lookup yields CDR1 SEHNR and CDR2 FQNEAQ (reference sequence). The CDR3 covers 14 residues. The variable domain in full, completed from reference TRBV7-9 and TRBJ1-1, reads DTGVSQNPRHKITKRGQNVTFRCDPISEHNRLYWYRQTLGQGPEFLTYFQNEAQLEKSRLLSDRFSAERPKGSFSTLEIQRTEQGDSAMYLCASSITGTNTEAFFGQGTRLTVV.

The chain uses TRBV11-2 and TRBJ2-3, with 11 bases aligning to TRBD2. In germline, CDR1 is SGHAT, CDR2 FQNNGV. The CDR3 is 16 amino acids. With 1 base clipped from V and 4 bases from J, the junction kept 4 bases outside the gene matches. This chain's CDR3 is CASSLVGGLAADTQYF. CDR3 nucleotides: TGTGCCAGCAGCTTAGTTGGGGGACTAGCGGCAGATACGCAGTATTTT.

This clone was recorded once. J is TRBJ2-1 and V is TRBV4-1, with TRBD2 as a possible D gene (6 bases). The germline gives CDR1 MGHRA, CDR2 YSYEKL. The CDR3 is made up of 14 amino acids. V was trimmed by 8 bases and J by 8 bases, leaving 19 bases between them. DNA for the CDR3: TGCGCCAGCCAACCGGTGGAGGGTCGTCATGAGCAGTTCTTC. Protein product: CASQPVEGRHEQFF.

This clone occurred a few times. The V and J genes are TRBV7-9 and TRBJ1-4; D gene ambiguous. The V end was cut by 5 bases, the J end by 6 bases, with 13 bases between. The CDR3 has 14 amino acids. Germline V gene lookup returns CDR1 SEHNR and CDR2 FQNEAQ (reference sequence). The CDR3 loop is CASSRSLEDEKLFF. The CDR3 DNA reads as TGTGCCAGCAGCCGAAGCCTCGAGGATGAAAAACTGTTTTTT.

This clone was counted a single time. This chain uses TRBV5-6 with TRBJ1-1; tentatively, D is TRBD1 (6 bases). Germline V gene sequence: CDR1 SGHDT, CDR2 YYEEEE. This CDR3 has 14 amino acids. Trimming removed 4 bases from V and 5 bases from J, with 15 bases in between. CDR3 amino acids: CASSPTGSFTEAFF. The CDR3 DNA follows: TGTGCCAGCAGCCCTACAGGGAGCTTTACTGAAGCTTTCTTT.

The chain links TRBV7-2 to TRBJ2-1, with 9 bases aligning to TRBD2. The CDR3 is 14 residues long. CDR1 is SGHTA, CDR2 FQGNSA, per germline. Trimming removed 6 bases from V and 5 bases from J; junction bases left unmatched: 5. CDR3 nucleotides: TGTGCCAGCAGGGAGCGGGGGGAGGACAATGAGCAGTTCTTC. It is translated as CASRERGEDNEQFF.

J is TRBJ2-5 and V is TRBV2; tentative D call: TRBD1 (6 bases). The CDR3 runs to 18 residues. V gave up 1 base and J gave up 6 bases, with 24 bases separating them. Germline V gives CDR1 SNHLY, CDR2 FYNNEI. CDR3 DNA: TGTGCCAGCAGTGAAGGGCCCCAACCGGGACAAATGACCCAGACCCAGTACTTC. This translates into CASSEGPQPGQMTQTQYF.

This chain links TRBV5-1 with TRBJ2-5, with TRBD2 identical over 7 bases. CDR3 length equals 17 residues. V lost 1 base, J lost 2 bases, and 11 bases stayed unmatched. Germline CDR1 SGHRS, CDR2 YFSETQ. CDR3 sequence: CASSLTGLVTGQETQYF. For the CDR3, the DNA is TGCGCCAGCAGCTTGACAGGACTAGTGACGGGACAAGAGACCCAGTACTTC. The full variable domain, rest sourced from reference TRBV5-1 and TRBJ2-5, is KAGVTQTPRYLIKTRGQQVTLSCSPISGHRSVSWYQQTPGQGLQFLFEYFSETQRNKGNFPGRFSGRQFSNSRSEMNVSTLELGDSALYLCASSLTGLVTGQETQYFGPGTRLLVL.

The chain recombines TRBV15 with TRBJ2-5, with TRBD1 matching over 12 bases. The CDR3 totals 19 residues. The J segment lost 4 bases and the V segment lost 1 base, leaving 13 bases of the junction unmatched. In germline, CDR1 is LNHNV, CDR2 YYDKDF (reference sequence). Written as DNA, the CDR3 is TGTGCCACCAGCAGAGTGGGGACAGGGGGCTACGGAAACGTAGAGACCCAGTACTTC. Its translation: CATSRVGTGGYGNVETQYF.

The chain combines TRBV4-3 with TRBJ2-6; 10 bases are shared with TRBD1. Looked up from germline, CDR1 is LGHNA and CDR2 is YSLEER. CDR3 length: 18 amino acids. The junction had 2 bases not matched to a gene; V was cut back by 0 bases and J by 0 bases. The CDR3 region is CASSQEGQGHSGANVLTF. CDR3 bases: TGCGCCAGCAGCCAAGAGGGACAGGGGCACTCTGGGGCCAACGTCCTGACTTTC.

The rearrangement links TRBV19 to TRBJ2-6; D gene unclear. This CDR3 region has 15 residues. The germline gives CDR1 LNHDA, CDR2 SQIVND (reference sequence). V was clipped by 7 bases and J by 0 bases, with 10 bases between them. This CDR3 is CASTSPNSGANVLTF. The CDR3 DNA reads as TGTGCCAGTACATCCCCCAACTCTGGGGCCAACGTCCTGACTTTC.

The chain joins TRBV7-9 to TRBJ1-4; tentatively, D is TRBD1 (6 bases). The CDR3 is made up of 16 amino acids. Germline V gives CDR1 SEHNR, CDR2 FQNEAQ (reference sequence). Trimming cost V 5 bases and J 0 bases, with 13 bases left between them. The CDR3 is CASSNYRTATNEKLFF. The CDR3 bases are TGTGCCAGCAGCAATTACCGGACAGCAACTAATGAAAAACTGTTTTTT.

The V and J genes are TRBV4-1 and TRBJ1-1; D is undetermined. The CDR3 consists of 20 residues. Trimming left V 0 bases short and J 0 bases short, with 23 bases between. CDR1 MGHRA and CDR2 YSYEKL come from the germline V gene. CDR3: CASSQDSLETFKTLNTEAFF. CDR3 DNA sequence: TGCGCCAGCAGCCAAGACTCTCTCGAGACTTTTAAGACCCTGAACACTGAAGCTTTCTTT.